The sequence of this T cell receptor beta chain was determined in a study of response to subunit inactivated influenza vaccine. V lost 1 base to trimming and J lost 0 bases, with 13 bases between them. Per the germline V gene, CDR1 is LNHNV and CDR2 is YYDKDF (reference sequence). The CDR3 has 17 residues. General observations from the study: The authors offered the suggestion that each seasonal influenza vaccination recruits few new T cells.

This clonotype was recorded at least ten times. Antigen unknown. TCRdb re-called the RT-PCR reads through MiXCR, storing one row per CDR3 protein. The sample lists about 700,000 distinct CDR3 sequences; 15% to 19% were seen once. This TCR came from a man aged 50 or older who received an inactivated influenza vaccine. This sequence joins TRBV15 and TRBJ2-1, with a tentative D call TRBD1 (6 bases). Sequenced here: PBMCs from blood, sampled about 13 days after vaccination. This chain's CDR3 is CATSRGGLTNSYNEQFF. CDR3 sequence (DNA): TGTGCCACCAGCAGAGGGGGGCTTACTAACTCCTACAATGAGCAGTTCTTC.